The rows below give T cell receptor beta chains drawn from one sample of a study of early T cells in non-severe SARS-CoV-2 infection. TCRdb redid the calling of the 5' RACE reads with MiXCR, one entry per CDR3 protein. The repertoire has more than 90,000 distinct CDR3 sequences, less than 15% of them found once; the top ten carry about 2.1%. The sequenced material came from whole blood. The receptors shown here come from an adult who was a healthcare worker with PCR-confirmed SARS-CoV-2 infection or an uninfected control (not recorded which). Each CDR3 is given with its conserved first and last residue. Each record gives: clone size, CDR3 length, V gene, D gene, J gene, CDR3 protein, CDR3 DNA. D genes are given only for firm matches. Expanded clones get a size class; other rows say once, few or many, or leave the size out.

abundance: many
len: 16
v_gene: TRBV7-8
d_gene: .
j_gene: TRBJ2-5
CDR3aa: CASSLDWAGTAGTQYF
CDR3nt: TGTGCCAGCAGCTTAGATTGGGCGGGAACCGCGGGGACCCAGTACTTC

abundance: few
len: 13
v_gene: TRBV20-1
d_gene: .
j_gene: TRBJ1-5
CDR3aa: CSAAGRLNQPQHF
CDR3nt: TGCAGTGCTGCAGGACGGCTAAATCAGCCCCAGCATTTT

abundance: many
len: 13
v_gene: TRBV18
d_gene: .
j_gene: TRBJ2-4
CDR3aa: CASSPTQENIQYF
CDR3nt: TGTGCCAGCTCACCTACCCAGGAAAACATTCAGTACTTC

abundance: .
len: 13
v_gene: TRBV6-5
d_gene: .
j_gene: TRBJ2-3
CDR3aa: CASSLILGDTQYF
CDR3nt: TGTGCCAGCAGCCTTATACTAGGAGATACGCAGTATTTT

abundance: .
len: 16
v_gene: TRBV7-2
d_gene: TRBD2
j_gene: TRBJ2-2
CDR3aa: CASRLTSGVTTGELFF
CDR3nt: TGTGCCAGCAGACTCACTAGCGGGGTCACCACCGGGGAGCTGTTTTTT

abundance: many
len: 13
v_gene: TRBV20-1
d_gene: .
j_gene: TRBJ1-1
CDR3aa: CSASVGAGTEAFF
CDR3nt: TGCAGTGCTAGTGTGGGGGCGGGCACTGAAGCTTTCTTT

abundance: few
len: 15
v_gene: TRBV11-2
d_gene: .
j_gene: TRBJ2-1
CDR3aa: CASSVQGGSYNEQFF
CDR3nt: TGTGCCAGCAGCGTACAAGGGGGCTCCTACAATGAGCAGTTCTTC

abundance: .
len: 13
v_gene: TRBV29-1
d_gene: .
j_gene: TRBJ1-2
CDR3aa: CSVDGQGKYGYTF
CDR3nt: TGCAGCGTTGATGGGCAGGGAAAATATGGCTACACCTTC

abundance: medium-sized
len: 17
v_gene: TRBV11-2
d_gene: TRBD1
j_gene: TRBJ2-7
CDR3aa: CASSLGDWTGPNYEQYF
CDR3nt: TGTGCCAGCAGCTTAGGTGATTGGACAGGACCTAACTACGAGCAGTACTTC

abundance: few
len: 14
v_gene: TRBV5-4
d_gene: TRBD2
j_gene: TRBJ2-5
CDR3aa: CASSLRGVQETQYF
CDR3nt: TGTGCCAGCAGCCTACGGGGGGTCCAAGAGACCCAGTACTTC

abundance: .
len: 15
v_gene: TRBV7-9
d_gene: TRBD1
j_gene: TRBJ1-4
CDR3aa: CASSLRQGTNEKLFF
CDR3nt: TGTGCCAGCAGCTTAAGACAGGGTACTAATGAAAAACTGTTTTTT

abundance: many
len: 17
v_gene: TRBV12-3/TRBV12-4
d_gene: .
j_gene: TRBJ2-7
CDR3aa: CASSSRRAGTSSYEQYF
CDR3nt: TGTGCCAGCAGTTCCAGGCGGGCAGGGACGAGCTCCTACGAGCAGTACTTC

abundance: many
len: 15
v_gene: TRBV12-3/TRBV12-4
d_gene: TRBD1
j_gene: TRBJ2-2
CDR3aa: CASRTQGADTGELFF
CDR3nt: TGTGCCAGCAGGACCCAGGGGGCCGACACCGGGGAGCTGTTTTTT

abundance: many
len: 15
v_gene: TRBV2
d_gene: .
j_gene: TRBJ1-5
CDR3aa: CASSRDIYSNQPQHF
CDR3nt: TGTGCCAGCAGCAGGGACATTTATAGCAATCAGCCCCAGCATTTT

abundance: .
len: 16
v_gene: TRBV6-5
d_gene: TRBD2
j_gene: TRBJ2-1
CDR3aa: CASSGLGAGGGDEQFF
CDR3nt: TGTGCCAGCAGCGGGCTCGGGGCGGGGGGAGGAGATGAGCAGTTCTTC

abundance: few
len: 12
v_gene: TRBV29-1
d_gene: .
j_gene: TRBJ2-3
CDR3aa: CSVLAGADTQYF
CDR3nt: TGCAGCGTTCTAGCAGGCGCAGATACGCAGTATTTT

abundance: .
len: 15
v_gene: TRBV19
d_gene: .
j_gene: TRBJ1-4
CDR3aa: CASSPRDGGYEKLFF
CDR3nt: TGTGCCAGTAGTCCTCGGGACGGGGGCTATGAAAAACTGTTTTTT

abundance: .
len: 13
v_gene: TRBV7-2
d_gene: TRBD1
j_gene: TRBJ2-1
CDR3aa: CASGTDRVNEQFF
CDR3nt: TGTGCCAGCGGGACGGACAGGGTCAATGAGCAGTTCTTC

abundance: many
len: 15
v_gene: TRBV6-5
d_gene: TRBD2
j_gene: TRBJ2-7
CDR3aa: CASSTPGGGMYEQYF
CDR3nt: TGTGCCAGCAGTACCCCGGGAGGGGGAATGTACGAGCAGTACTTC

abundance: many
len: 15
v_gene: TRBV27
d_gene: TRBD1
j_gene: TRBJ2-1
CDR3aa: CASVLWGQGLNEQFF
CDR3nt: TGTGCCAGCGTTTTATGGGGACAGGGGTTAAATGAGCAGTTCTTC

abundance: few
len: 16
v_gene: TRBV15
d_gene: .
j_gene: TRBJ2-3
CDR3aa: CATSSSVLGDADTQYF
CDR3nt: TGTGCCACCAGCAGTTCTGTCTTGGGTGACGCAGATACGCAGTATTTT

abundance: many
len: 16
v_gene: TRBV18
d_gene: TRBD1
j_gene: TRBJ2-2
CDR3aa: CASSPITGTGTGELFF
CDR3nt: TGTGCCAGCTCACCAATTACCGGGACAGGAACCGGGGAGCTGTTTTTT

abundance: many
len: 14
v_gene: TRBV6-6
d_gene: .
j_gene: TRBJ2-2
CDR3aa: CASRSSVNTGELFF
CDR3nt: TGTGCCAGCAGGAGTAGCGTTAACACCGGGGAGCTGTTTTTT

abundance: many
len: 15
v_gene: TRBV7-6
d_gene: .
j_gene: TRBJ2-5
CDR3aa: CASSSPLDREETQYF
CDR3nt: TGTGCCAGCAGCTCCCCCTTAGACCGCGAAGAGACCCAGTACTTC

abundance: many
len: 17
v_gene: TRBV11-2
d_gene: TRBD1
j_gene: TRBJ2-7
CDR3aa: CASSENRPGTGGREQYF
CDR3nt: TGTGCCAGCAGCGAAAACCGCCCCGGGACAGGGGGCCGGGAGCAGTACTTC

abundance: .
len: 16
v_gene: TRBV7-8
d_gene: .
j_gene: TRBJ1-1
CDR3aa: CASSLGPSTGNTEAFF
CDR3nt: TGTGCCAGCAGCTTAGGCCCATCGACAGGGAACACTGAAGCTTTCTTT

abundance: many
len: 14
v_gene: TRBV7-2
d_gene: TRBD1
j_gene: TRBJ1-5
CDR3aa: CASSPGGMGQPQHF
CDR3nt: TGTGCCAGCAGCCCAGGGGGCATGGGTCAGCCCCAGCATTTT

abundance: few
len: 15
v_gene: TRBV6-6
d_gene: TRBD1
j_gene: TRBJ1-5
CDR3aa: CASSYSTGGNQPQHF
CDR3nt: TGTGCCAGCAGTTACTCGACAGGGGGCAATCAGCCCCAGCATTTT

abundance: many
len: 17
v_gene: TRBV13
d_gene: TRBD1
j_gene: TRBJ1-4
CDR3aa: CASSLGTGPLRGEKLFF
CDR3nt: TGTGCCAGCAGTCTCGGGACAGGGCCCCTGAGGGGTGAAAAACTGTTTTTT

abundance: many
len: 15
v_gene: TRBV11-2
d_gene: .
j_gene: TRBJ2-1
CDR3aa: CASSPPGSSYNEQFF
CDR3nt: TGTGCCAGCAGCCCCCCAGGGAGCTCCTACAATGAGCAGTTCTTC

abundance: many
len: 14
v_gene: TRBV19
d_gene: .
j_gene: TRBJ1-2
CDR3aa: CASSTSGDRYGYTF
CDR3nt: TGTGCCAGTAGTACCTCCGGGGACCGGTATGGCTACACCTTC

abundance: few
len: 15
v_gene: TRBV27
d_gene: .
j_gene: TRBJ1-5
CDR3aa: CASSLGRWGNQPQHF
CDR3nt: TGTGCCAGCAGTTTGGGACGGTGGGGCAATCAGCCCCAGCATTTT

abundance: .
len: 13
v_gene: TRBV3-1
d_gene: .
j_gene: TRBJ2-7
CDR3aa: CASSQSQGGIGNF
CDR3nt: TGTGCCAGCAGCCAATCACAGGGTGGGATCGGGAACTTC

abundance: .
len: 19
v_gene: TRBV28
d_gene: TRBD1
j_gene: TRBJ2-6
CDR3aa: CASSWLWGQETSGANVLTF
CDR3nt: TGTGCCAGCAGTTGGCTTTGGGGACAGGAAACCTCTGGGGCCAACGTCCTGACTTTC

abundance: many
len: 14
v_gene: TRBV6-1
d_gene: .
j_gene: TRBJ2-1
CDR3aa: CASRWGANYNEQFF
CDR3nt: TGTGCCAGCCGATGGGGGGCTAACTACAATGAGCAGTTCTTC

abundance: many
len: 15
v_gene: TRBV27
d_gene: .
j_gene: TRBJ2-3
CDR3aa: CASSLIQASTDTQYF
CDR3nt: TGTGCCAGCAGTTTAATACAGGCTAGCACAGATACGCAGTATTTT

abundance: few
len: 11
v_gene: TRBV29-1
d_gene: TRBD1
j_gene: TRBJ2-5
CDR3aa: CSVNRGETQYF
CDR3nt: TGCAGCGTCAACAGGGGAGAGACCCAGTACTTC

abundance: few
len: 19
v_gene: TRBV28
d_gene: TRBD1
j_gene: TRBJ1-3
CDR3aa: CASSRSSFRGRHSGNTIYF
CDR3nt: TGTGCCAGCAGCCGAAGCAGCTTCAGGGGGCGCCACTCTGGAAACACCATATATTTT

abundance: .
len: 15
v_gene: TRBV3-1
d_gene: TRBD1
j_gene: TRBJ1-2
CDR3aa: CASSQGRGPIYGYTF
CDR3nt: TGTGCCAGCAGCCAGGGCAGGGGGCCTATCTATGGCTACACCTTC

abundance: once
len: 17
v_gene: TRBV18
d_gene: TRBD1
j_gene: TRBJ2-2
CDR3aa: CASSHSTGASGTGELFF
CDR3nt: TGTGCCAGCTCACACTCAACAGGGGCGAGTGGCACCGGGGAGCTGTTTTTT

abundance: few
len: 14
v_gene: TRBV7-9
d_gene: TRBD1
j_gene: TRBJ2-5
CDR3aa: CASSFGRGRETQYF
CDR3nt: TGTGCCAGCAGCTTCGGCAGGGGGCGCGAGACCCAGTACTTC

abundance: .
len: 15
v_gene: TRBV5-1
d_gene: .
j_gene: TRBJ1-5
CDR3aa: CASSAGTNSNQPQHF
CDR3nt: TGCGCCAGCAGCGCCGGGACAAATAGCAATCAGCCCCAGCATTTT

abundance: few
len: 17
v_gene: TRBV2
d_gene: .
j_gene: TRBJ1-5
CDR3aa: CASREQGPLYSNQPQHF
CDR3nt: TGTGCCAGCAGAGAACAGGGCCCCCTCTATAGCAATCAGCCCCAGCATTTT

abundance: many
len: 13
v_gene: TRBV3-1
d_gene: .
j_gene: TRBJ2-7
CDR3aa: CASSQVGAYEQYF
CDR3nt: TGTGCCAGCAGCCAAGTGGGGGCCTACGAGCAGTACTTC

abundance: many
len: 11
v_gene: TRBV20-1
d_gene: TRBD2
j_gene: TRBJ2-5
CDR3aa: CSARVRLADDF
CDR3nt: TGCAGTGCTAGAGTGCGACTAGCGGACGACTTC

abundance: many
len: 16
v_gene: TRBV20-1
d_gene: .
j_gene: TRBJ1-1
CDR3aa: CSARPPGIPMNTEAFF
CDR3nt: TGCAGTGCTAGACCCCCCGGAATACCGATGAACACTGAAGCTTTCTTT

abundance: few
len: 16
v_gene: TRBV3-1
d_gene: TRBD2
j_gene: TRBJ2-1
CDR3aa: CASSQVSGGARNEQFF
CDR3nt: TGTGCCAGCAGCCAAGTTAGCGGGGGGGCGCGGAATGAGCAGTTCTTC

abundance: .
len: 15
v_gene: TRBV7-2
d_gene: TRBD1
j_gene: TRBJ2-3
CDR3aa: CASSLSGQEGDTQYF
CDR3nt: TGTGCCAGCAGCTTATCGGGACAGGAAGGCGATACGCAGTATTTT

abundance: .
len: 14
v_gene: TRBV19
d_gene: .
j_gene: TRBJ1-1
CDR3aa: CASSIDRAPGGAFF
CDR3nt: TGTGCCAGTAGTATAGATCGAGCTCCGGGGGGCGCTTTCTTT

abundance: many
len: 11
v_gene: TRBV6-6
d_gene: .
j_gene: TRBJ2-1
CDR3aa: CASRVGDEQFF
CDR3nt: TGTGCCAGCAGAGTGGGGGATGAGCAGTTCTTC

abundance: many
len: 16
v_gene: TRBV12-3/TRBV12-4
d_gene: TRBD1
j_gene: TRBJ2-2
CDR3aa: CASSRTGKGGTGELFF
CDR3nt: TGTGCCAGCAGTCGGACAGGGAAAGGGGGCACCGGGGAGCTGTTTTTT

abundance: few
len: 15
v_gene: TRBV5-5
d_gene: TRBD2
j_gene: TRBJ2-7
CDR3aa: CASSLLAGFYYEQYF
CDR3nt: TGTGCCAGCAGCTTACTAGCGGGCTTCTACTACGAGCAGTACTTC

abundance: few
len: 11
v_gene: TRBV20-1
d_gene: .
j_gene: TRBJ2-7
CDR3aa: CSARSSYEQYF
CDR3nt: TGCAGTGCTAGGAGTAGTTACGAGCAGTACTTC

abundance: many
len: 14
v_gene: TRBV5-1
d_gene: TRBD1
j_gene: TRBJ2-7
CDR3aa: CASSFTGVTYEQYF
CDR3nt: TGCGCCAGCAGCTTCACAGGGGTGACCTACGAGCAGTACTTC

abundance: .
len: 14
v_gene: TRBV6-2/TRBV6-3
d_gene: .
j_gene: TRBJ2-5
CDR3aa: CASSQGLSYETQYF
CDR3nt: TGTGCCAGCAGCCAGGGACTGTCTTATGAGACCCAGTACTTC